This TCR beta chain was retrieved from a study of Graves' ophthalmopathy and Graves' hyperthyroidism. Study-wide results and limits: The blood repertoire also included most expanded thyroid clonotypes above 0.001 frequency.

RNA transcripts provided the template for amplifying TCR beta CDR3 regions. Scientists carried out first-round RT-PCR using HTBI primers and then a second-round multiplex PCR. One entry per CDR3 protein, called by TCRdb with MiXCR from the multiplex PCR reads. The repertoire holds 200,000 to 300,000 distinct CDR3 sequences, with around 50% as singletons. The CDR3 has 15 amino acids. Trimming took 5 bases from V and 3 from J; bases not matched to a gene: 7. Per germline, CDR1 LNHDA and CDR2 SQIVND (reference sequence). Worth noting for this clonotype: The target antigen is unknown.

The sample consisted of peripheral blood. This clonotype was obtained from an adult man with Graves' ophthalmopathy. The chain links TRBV19 to TRBJ2-7, with 10 bases lining up with TRBD1. In DNA form, the CDR3 reads TGTGCCAGTAGTCTTCGACGGGACAGGGGCTACGAGCAGTACTTC. It yields the protein CASSLRRDRGYEQYF.